Listed below are T cell receptor beta chains from one sample, sequenced in a study of blood T cells in healthy people across ages. TCRdb re-called the 5' RACE reads with MiXCR, one entry per CDR3 protein. This sample has over 950,000 distinct CDR3 sequences, with about 51% found just once. Sequenced material: blood. These receptors came from a woman in her sixties or seventies in good health. Both conserved end residues are part of each CDR3. A D gene is named only where the DNA matches it firmly. Size values are once, few and many counts, or a class for expanded clones, and some rows have none.

>.|.|TRBJ2-7|TRBV6-6
TGTGCCTGCTTCGGAAACGGGGTGCAGTACTTC
CACFGNGVQYF
>few|.|TRBJ2-7|TRBV20-1
TGCAGTGCTAGAGAGTCCGTGTGGGGCCTCGACGAGCAGTACTTC
CSARESVWGLDEQYF
>.|.|TRBJ1-2|TRBV27
TGTGCCAGCAGGGCGCTGAGGGGGGGCTACACCTTC
CASRALRGGYTF
>few|.|TRBJ1-2|TRBV28
TGTGCCAGCAGTACGAGGACAGTATATGGCTACACCTTC
CASSTRTVYGYTF
>many|.|TRBJ1-2|TRBV29-1
TGCAGCGTTGAAGCGGGATGGGGCTACACCTTC
CSVEAGWGYTF
>few|TRBD1|TRBJ2-7|TRBV20-1
TGCAGTGCCAACCCACAGGGGGCGAGATACGAGCAGTACTTC
CSANPQGARYEQYF
>.|.|TRBJ1-1|TRBV6-5
TGTGCCAGCCATGACGGGGGCACTGAAGCTTTCTTT
CASHDGGTEAFF
>many|.|TRBJ2-1|TRBV12-3/TRBV12-4
TGTGCCAGCAGCCCTTACGGAGTCGCGCAGTTCTTC
CASSPYGVAQFF
>once|TRBD1|TRBJ2-7|TRBV30
TGTGCCTGGGGGACAGGGGGGATGTCCTACGAGCAGTACTTC
CAWGTGGMSYEQYF
>few|.|TRBJ2-7|TRBV6-6
TGTGCCAGCCTCGGACAGTTCTCCTACGAGCAGTACTTC
CASLGQFSYEQYF
>.|TRBD2|TRBJ2-5|TRBV7-8
TGTGCCAGCAGGACAGCGGGGCTAGCGGCCTACAATGAGCAGTACTTC
CASRTAGLAAYNEQYF
>.|TRBD2|TRBJ2-1|TRBV27
TGTGCCAGCGGTCCCGGACTAGCGGCAAACAATGAGCAGTTCTTC
CASGPGLAANNEQFF
>few|TRBD2|TRBJ2-1|TRBV5-1
TGCGCCAGCAGCCGACTAGCGCGCGGTAATGAGCAGTTCTTC
CASSRLARGNEQFF
>.|.|TRBJ2-3|TRBV7-2
TGTGCCAGCAGCTTCGATCAGAGCACAGATACGCAGTATTTT
CASSFDQSTDTQYF
>.|.|TRBJ2-6|TRBV12-3/TRBV12-4
TGTGCCAGCAAATCTGAATGGGAACAGGGCGCCCGCTCTGGGGCCAACGTCCTGACTTTC
CASKSEWEQGARSGANVLTF
>many|.|TRBJ1-1|TRBV18
TGTGCCAGCTCACCCTCCTCAATCGCCCGGGGGATGAACACTGAAGCTTTCTTT
CASSPSSIARGMNTEAFF
>once|.|TRBJ1-5|TRBV28
TGTGCCAGCAGACTTCTAGACAGACTTTATCAGCCCCAGCATTTT
CASRLLDRLYQPQHF